The clone carrying this T cell receptor beta chain was counted between two and nine times. Its antigen is still unknown. One end of the junction fails to match germline, which may point to a read error. This entry comes from a study of T cells in Graves' hyperthyroidism and ophthalmopathy. At the level of the study: Peripheral blood was acquired at first diagnosis, ahead of any therapy whatsoever. Points from the study as a whole: Model predictions of ophthalmopathy came a median approximately 6.2 months before onset.

Across 18 months, stable Graves' hyperthyroidism was marked by no progression to ophthalmopathy. Uncontrolled infection, other autoimmune disease, pregnancy and lactation each barred patients from inclusion. There are 13 residues in the CDR3. CDR1 and CDR2 (germline): MDHEN, SYDVKM. Researchers took RNA transcripts and amplified the TCR beta CDR3 regions from them. The TCR CDR3 was amplified in a first-round RT-PCR using the HTBI primer set. TCRdb passed the multiplex PCR reads through MiXCR, listing each CDR3 protein once. The sample carries more than 450,000 distinct CDR3 sequences, 13% to 15% recorded once.

The specimen was blood. This sequence originates from a woman aged 40 to 50 with Graves' hyperthyroidism. The rearrangement joins TRBV28 to TRBJ2-7, with D perhaps matching TRBD1 (5 bases). Written as DNA, the CDR3 is TGTGCCGGCAGCACAGGCGGCCCCTACGAGCAGTACTTC. Protein product: CAGSTGGPYEQYF.